The 22 T cell receptor beta chains given below trace back to one sample, sequenced in a study of blood T cell repertoires in COVID-19. This table comes from immunoSEQ multiplex PCR, and its TCRdb copy is limited to in-frame clones, with some not included. This repertoire shows roughly 110,000 clones, roughly four fifths found once; its top ten account for more than 13%. Sequenced: peripheral blood. All receptors come from a woman aged 60-75 years with acute or convalescent COVID-19.

This clone was seen only once. The CDR3 DNA is TGTGCCAGCAGTGAAATGGACTTGTTCTCCGCCTACGAGCAGTACTTC. Its translation: CASSEMDLFSAYEQYF. V gene TRBV6-1 combines with J gene TRBJ2-7; a possible D gene is TRBD2 (5 bases). Germline CDR1 MNHNS, CDR2 SASEGT. V lost 2 bases and J lost 2, with 16 bases in between. The CDR3 is made up of 16 amino acids.

The V call is TRBV5-1, the J call TRBJ1-2; 7 nucleotides line up with TRBD1. Germline V gene data show CDR1 as SGHRS and CDR2 as YFSETQ. J was trimmed by 4 bases and V by 0 bases; bases with no gene match: 12. There are 17 residues in the CDR3. In DNA form, the CDR3 reads TGCGCCAGCAGCTTGGAAGGGGGCGCCTCACCTTTCTATGGCTACACCTTC. This codes for CASSLEGGASPFYGYTF.

The CDR3 DNA is TGTGCCAGCTCACCAAGTAGGCAGGGCTACGAGCAGTACTTC. Translated, it gives CASSPSRQGYEQYF. This rearrangement joins TRBV18 to TRBJ2-7; TRBD1 is a possible D gene (5 bases). CDR3 length: 14 residues. Germline CDR1 KGHSH, CDR2 LQKENI. The germline V and J ends were trimmed by 2 bases and 3 bases, with 11 bases remaining between them.

The J gene is TRBJ2-5, the V gene TRBV5-1, with TRBD1 matching 8 bases. The CDR3 covers 15 residues. In germline, CDR1 is SGHRS, CDR2 YFSETQ. Unmatched junction bases numbered 8, after V lost 4 bases and J lost 3 bases. The CDR3 DNA reads TGCGCCAGCAGCCTAAACCAGGGGGCAGAAGAGACCCAGTACTTC. It is translated as CASSLNQGAEETQYF.

The chain is built from TRBV29-1 and TRBJ2-5; a possible D gene is TRBD1 (6 bases). CDR1 SQVTM and CDR2 ANQGSEA come from the germline V gene. V was cut by 7 bases and J by 1 base, with 10 bases left in between. The CDR3 spans 12 residues. The CDR3: CSGVDSQETQYF. As DNA, the CDR3 is TGCAGCGGCGTGGACAGCCAAGAGACCCAGTACTTC.

The chain is built from TRBV19 and TRBJ1-3; D uncertain. In germline, CDR1 is LNHDA, CDR2 SQIVND (reference sequence). V was pared by 3 bases and J by 2 bases, with 8 bases between. The CDR3 covers 14 residues. The CDR3 sequence is CASSIQATGNTIYF. DNA of the CDR3: TGTGCCAGTAGTATCCAGGCGACTGGAAACACCATATATTTT.

A single count supports this clone. The rearrangement links TRBV5-1 to TRBJ1-4; 7 bases line up with TRBD1. Losses at the gene ends were 0 bases for V and 0 bases for J; bases not matched to a gene: 8. The CDR3 loop spans 18 amino acids. CDR1 SGHRS and CDR2 YFSETQ come from the germline V gene. The CDR3 DNA reads TGCGCCAGCAGCTTGGGCCCCAGGGGGACGGCAACTAATGAAAAACTGTTTTTT. Translating gives CASSLGPRGTATNEKLFF.

The chain recombines TRBV2 with TRBJ1-2; D unclear. Between the trimmed V and J ends, which lost 7 bases and 8 bases, there was a span of 14 bases. Germline V gene lookup returns CDR1 SNHLY and CDR2 FYNNEI. This CDR3 spans 12 amino acids. The CDR3 region has the DNA TGTGCCAGCACTCAAGACTCTAACGGCTACACCTTC. Protein: CASTQDSNGYTF.

The chain employs TRBV5-1 and TRBJ2-1; D is possibly TRBD2 (6 bases). V dropped 3 bases and J dropped 0 bases, with 25 bases sitting between them. There are 20 residues in the CDR3. From germline, CDR1 is SGHRS and CDR2 YFSETQ. DNA for the CDR3: TGCGCCAGCAGCTCGCACGGGGGAGATCGCGGGGCGAGCTCCTACAATGAGCAGTTCTTC. This codes for CASSSHGGDRGASSYNEQFF.

The gene calls are TRBV6-6 and TRBJ2-5; D is possibly TRBD1 (6 bases). The CDR3 consists of 16 residues. The germline V and J ends were trimmed by 0 bases and 2 bases, with 13 bases remaining between them. Germline CDR1 MNHNY, CDR2 SVGAGI (reference sequence). CDR3: CASSYSKGGVQETQYF. The CDR3 DNA reads as TGTGCCAGCAGTTACTCGAAAGGGGGAGTGCAAGAGACCCAGTACTTC.

This chain uses TRBV11-3 with TRBJ1-1, with 10 bases aligning to TRBD1. CDR3 length equals 15 residues. The germline V gene encodes CDR1 SGHNT and CDR2 YENEEA. With V trimmed by 3 bases and J by 1 base, 2 bases remained unmatched. This chain's CDR3 is CASSLDRGTNTEAFF. Here the CDR3 DNA reads TGTGCCAGCAGCTTGGACAGGGGGACGAACACTGAAGCTTTCTTT.

The V call is TRBV18, the J call TRBJ1-1, with TRBD1 as a possible D gene (5 bases). There are 16 residues in the CDR3. Germline CDR1 and CDR2: KGHSH and LQKENI. Trimming removed 2 bases at V and 5 bases at J, with 18 bases between. The CDR3 spells CASSPGRGVIETEAFF. The CDR3 DNA reads TGTGCCAGCTCACCAGGGAGGGGAGTAATCGAGACTGAAGCTTTCTTT.

J is TRBJ2-2 and V is TRBV6-2 or TRBV6-3, with D maybe TRBD2 (6 bases). V lost 6 bases and J lost 6, with 26 bases in between. The CDR3 is 18 residues long. Germline V lookup: CDR1 MNHEY, CDR2 SVGEGT. The CDR3 region has the DNA TGTGCCAGCAGGCCTACCGGCACGACTAGGCAGCGGTCCGGGGAGCTGTTTTTT. This translates into CASRPTGTTRQRSGELFF.

The chain is built from TRBV6-2 or TRBV6-3 and TRBJ2-1; tentative D call: TRBD2 (6 bases). Per the germline V gene, CDR1 is MNHEY and CDR2 is SVGEGT. V lost 5 bases to trimming and J lost 0 bases, with 14 bases between them. This CDR3 comprises 16 residues. The DNA for the CDR3 is TGTGCCAGCAGTCCCCGCGGGGCAAGCTCCTACAATGAGCAGTTCTTC. Protein: CASSPRGASSYNEQFF.

The chain employs TRBV7-9 and TRBJ2-1; 7 bases match TRBD1. The ends lost 5 bases at V and 2 bases at J; junction bases unmatched: 9. This CDR3 has 16 residues. Germline lookup yields CDR1 SEHNR and CDR2 FQNEAQ (reference sequence). The CDR3 region is CASSPPTGTAYNEQFF. CDR3 bases: TGTGCCAGCAGCCCCCCGACCGGGACAGCCTACAATGAGCAGTTCTTC.

This chain joins TRBV9 and TRBJ2-7, with TRBD2 matching over 11 bases. V dropped 5 bases and J dropped 5; count of bases not matched to a gene: 9. The V gene's germline CDR1 is SGDLS and CDR2 YYNGEE. The length of the CDR3 is 15 residues. This chain's CDR3 is CASSISGRAGDEQYF. The DNA of the CDR3 is TGTGCCAGCAGTATTAGCGGGAGGGCCGGGGACGAGCAGTACTTC.

The chain employs TRBV30 and TRBJ1-2, with unresolved D. The CDR3 extends over 14 amino acids. V gave up 4 bases and J gave up 0 bases, with 12 bases separating them. CDR1 and CDR2 (germline): GTSNPN, SVGIG (reference sequence). The CDR3 DNA sequence: TGTGCCTGGAAGAGGCGGTGGTCTAACTATGGCTACACCTTC. This codes for CAWKRRWSNYGYTF.

This chain joins TRBV7-2 and TRBJ2-5; D may be TRBD2 (7 bases). V was trimmed by 8 bases and J by 2 bases, leaving 12 bases between them. The CDR3 covers 13 residues. Germline values: CDR1 SGHTA, CDR2 FQGNSA. The CDR3 DNA follows: TGTGCCAGCGGCGGGGGCAGACAAGAGACCCAGTACTTC. It specifies CASGGGRQETQYF.

The chain links TRBV5-4 to TRBJ1-1; TRBD1 aligns across 8 bases. The CDR3 totals 17 residues. The germline V gene has CDR1 SGHNT and CDR2 YYREEE (reference sequence). Germline trimming cut 3 bases from V and 0 bases from J; bases unmatched to any gene: 10. The DNA of the CDR3 is TGTGCCAGCAGCTCGGATGGACAGGGCTTCATGAACACTGAAGCTTTCTTT. Translation gives CASSSDGQGFMNTEAFF. The complete variable domain, with remaining parts taken from reference TRBV5-4 and TRBJ1-1, reads ETGVTQSPTHLIKTRGQQVTLRCSSQSGHNTVSWYQQALGQGPQFIFQYYREEENGRGNFPPRFSGLQFPNYSSELNVNALELDDSALYLCASSSDGQGFMNTEAFFGQGTRLTVV.

Of note for this clone: This same CDR3 is encoded by further DNA sequences in the sample. The chain couples TRBV5-1 to TRBJ2-7, with D perhaps TRBD1 (5 bases). CDR3 length: 14 residues. Germline V gene sequence: CDR1 SGHRS, CDR2 YFSETQ. Trimming shortened V by 0 bases and J by 2 bases, and 9 bases separated the two germline ends. CDR3: CASSLGQGAYEQYF. The CDR3, as DNA: TGCGCCAGCAGCTTGGGTCAAGGGGCCTACGAGCAGTACTTC.

The V gene is TRBV5-6, the J gene TRBJ2-2; 11 nucleotides match TRBD1. Germline assignment: CDR1 SGHDT and CDR2 YYEEEE. The CDR3 sequence is 16 residues long. Trimming removed 3 bases from V and 2 bases from J; junction bases left unmatched: 3. In nucleotides, the CDR3 is TGTGCCAGCAGCTGGACAGGGGGCTATAACACCGGGGAGCTGTTTTTT. Translating gives CASSWTGGYNTGELFF.

The J gene is TRBJ2-2, the V gene TRBV5-1, with D possibly matching TRBD1 (5 bases). V was clipped by 0 bases and J by 0 bases, with 6 bases between them. The germline gives CDR1 SGHRS, CDR2 YFSETQ. This CDR3 contains 15 residues. The DNA of the CDR3 is TGCGCCAGCAGCTTGGACAGGACGAACACCGGGGAGCTGTTTTTT. Protein: CASSLDRTNTGELFF. Looking up the rest from reference TRBV5-1 and TRBJ2-2 gives the full variable domain: KAGVTQTPRYLIKTRGQQVTLSCSPISGHRSVSWYQQTPGQGLQFLFEYFSETQRNKGNFPGRFSGRQFSNSRSEMNVSTLELGDSALYLCASSLDRTNTGELFFGEGSRLTVL.